Listed here are 14 T cell receptor beta chains from one sample, sequenced in a study of T cell repertoires in cytomegalovirus infection. TCRdb ran MiXCR on the reads and lists one entry per CDR3 protein. The profile shows roughly 700,000 distinct CDR3 sequences, about 30% of them singletons. Their antigens remain unidentified. The material sequenced was cultured PBMCs, taken from culture after CMV antigen stimulation. The receptors here all came from a human donor in good health (CMV status not recorded). Some clones in this sample may be carry-over from other donors' samples.

The rearrangement links TRBV7-9 to TRBJ2-2; 7 positions agree with TRBD1. The CDR3 runs to 16 residues. Trimming removed 5 bases from V and 4 bases from J; junction bases left unmatched: 10. Germline values: CDR1 SEHNR, CDR2 FQNEAQ (reference sequence). The CDR3 is CASSLLLTGRTGELFF. In DNA, the CDR3 is TGTGCCAGCAGCCTACTCTTGACAGGGCGCACCGGGGAGCTGTTTTTT.

The CDR3 reads CAILAGREQFF. In nucleotides, the CDR3 is TGTGCCATTTTAGCGGGGCGGGAGCAGTTCTTC. The chain couples TRBV10-3 to TRBJ2-1; 8 bases align to TRBD2. The CDR3 loop spans 11 amino acids. The V and J ends lost 9 bases and 10 bases, in that order; junction bases with no gene match: 5. Germline V CDR1 and CDR2: ENHRY, SYGVKD.

V usage is TRBV12-5 and J usage is TRBJ2-5; 10 nucleotides agree with TRBD2. V dropped 0 bases and J dropped 3; count of bases not matched to a gene: 16. Germline loops: CDR1 LGHNT, CDR2 FRNRAP. The length of the CDR3 is 20 residues. CDR3 nucleotides: TGTGCTAGTGGTTTGGTATGGTCAGGGGTTAGCGGGAGGACAGAAGAGACCCAGTACTTC. Its translation is CASGLVWSGVSGRTEETQYF.

The V gene is TRBV18, the J gene TRBJ1-5, with unresolved D. The V end was cut by 3 bases, the J end by 0 bases, with 6 bases between. The CDR3 runs to 14 residues. The germline V gene has CDR1 KGHSH and CDR2 LQKENI. This chain's CDR3 is CASSPENSNQPQHF. CDR3 sequence (DNA): TGTGCCAGCTCACCGGAGAATAGCAATCAGCCCCAGCATTTT. Full variable domain (remainder filled in from reference TRBV18 and TRBJ1-5): NAGVMQNPRHLVRRRGQEARLRCSPMKGHSHVYWYRQLPEEGLKFMVYLQKENIIDESGMPKERFSAEFPKEGPSILRIQQVVRGDSAAYFCASSPENSNQPQHFGDGTRLSIL.

In this sample, this clonotype turned up a few times. The chain recombines TRBV19 with TRBJ2-7; TRBD2 might be the D (6 bases). The CDR3 runs 16 residues. CDR1 is LNHDA and CDR2 is SQIVND in the germline V gene (reference sequence). V shed 5 bases and J shed 7 bases, with 24 bases lying between them. The CDR3 spells CASSLNHNRRDSEQYF. The CDR3 region has the DNA TGTGCCAGTAGTCTAAACCATAACCGCCGGGACTCAGAGCAGTACTTC.

This clonotype is a singleton in its sample. This chain uses TRBV6-5 with TRBJ2-7, with TRBD2 matching over 9 bases. Germline V gene lookup returns CDR1 MNHEY and CDR2 SVGAGI. Trimming cost V 7 bases and J 6 bases; bases outside gene matches: 4. The CDR3 totals 12 residues. CDR3 in DNA: TGTGCCAGCAAGCGGGGGGCTCTCGAGCAGTACTTC. This translates into CASKRGALEQYF.

The chain is built from TRBV27 and TRBJ2-1, with 13 bases that match TRBD2. V shed 7 bases, J shed 7 bases, and the junction held 7 bases outside the gene matches. Germline assignment: CDR1 MNHEY and CDR2 SMNVEV (reference sequence). The CDR3 has 15 residues. The CDR3 protein is CASTPGLAGLNEQFF. DNA of the CDR3: TGTGCCAGCACCCCGGGACTAGCGGGACTGAATGAGCAGTTCTTC.

There are a few counts of this clonotype. The CDR3 coding sequence is TGTGCCAGTAGTATTTGGGGCCCAGACACCTACGAGCAGTACTTC. Its protein product is CASSIWGPDTYEQYF. The gene calls are TRBV19 and TRBJ2-7; the D gene is possibly TRBD1 (5 bases). This CDR3 spans 15 amino acids. V dropped 3 bases and J dropped 2 bases, with 14 bases sitting between them. Germline CDR1 LNHDA, CDR2 SQIVND (reference sequence).

The chain has TRBV7-8 and TRBJ1-2, with TRBD1 identical over 7 bases. The CDR3 length is 15 residues. In germline, CDR1 is SGHVS, CDR2 FQNEAQ. J was trimmed by 6 bases and V by 5 bases; bases with no gene match: 12. CDR3 sequence (DNA): TGTGCCAGCAGCCCCGGGGAGGGGGCGAGGGATGGCTACACCTTC. Protein product: CASSPGEGARDGYTF.

This clonotype was detected a few times. The V gene is TRBV7-9, the J gene TRBJ2-7, with no clear D. The length of the CDR3 is 12 residues. CDR1 SEHNR and CDR2 FQNEAQ come from the germline V gene (reference sequence). V was clipped by 6 bases and J by 7 bases, with 13 bases between them. CDR3 protein: CASSLRGVEQYF. The CDR3, as DNA: TGTGCCAGCAGTCTCAGAGGTGTGGAGCAGTACTTC.

This clonotype was observed a handful of times. The chain employs TRBV7-9 and TRBJ1-3; a possible D gene is TRBD1 (5 bases). Germline V gene data show CDR1 as SEHNR and CDR2 as FQNEAQ (reference sequence). V was pared by 5 bases and J by 4 bases, with 21 bases between. This CDR3 comprises 17 residues. The CDR3 is CASSAYVDAGRGNTIYF. Written as DNA, the CDR3 is TGTGCCAGCAGCGCATATGTAGACGCGGGACGGGGAAACACCATATATTTT.

This clonotype was seen only a few times. This rearrangement joins TRBV7-2 to TRBJ2-2; 10 nucleotides align to TRBD2. Germline V gene data show CDR1 as SGHTA and CDR2 as FQGNSA. The length of the CDR3 is 16 residues. The junction had 6 bases not matched to a gene; V was cut back by 5 bases and J by 3 bases. CDR3 coding DNA: TGTGCCAGCAGCCCAAGGACTAGCGGCCACACCGGGGAGCTGTTTTTT. This sequence encodes CASSPRTSGHTGELFF.

Remarks on this clonotype: The germline gene is not matched at one end of the junction; a read error may be the cause. The CDR3: CVSTKQAGGMYNEQFF. The CDR3 DNA reads TGTGTCAGCACCAAACAGGCGGGAGGCATGTACAATGAGCAGTTCTTC. The V gene is TRBV12-3 or TRBV12-4, the J gene TRBJ2-1; 8 bases are a match to TRBD2. This CDR3 region has 16 residues.

This clonotype showed up just a few times. The chain combines TRBV11-2 with TRBJ2-7, with a tentative D call TRBD2 (6 bases). The germline V gene encodes CDR1 SGHAT and CDR2 FQNNGV. The CDR3 runs to 14 residues. Trimming took off 3 bases at V and 4 bases at J, with 13 bases between the two ends. As DNA, the CDR3 is TGTGCCAGCAGCTTTTTCCTGGGGGGTTACGAGCAGTACTTC. Protein: CASSFFLGGYEQYF.